This T cell receptor beta chain is drawn from a study of response to subunit inactivated influenza vaccine. Overall study results and limits: With each seasonal influenza vaccination, the authors suggested, few new T cells are recruited.

TCRdb reprocessed the RT-PCR reads with MiXCR, giving one entry per CDR3 protein. The data contain approximately 500,000 distinct CDR3 sequences, under 15% of them singletons. In the case of this clonotype: Its antigen is as yet unknown.

Germline CDR1 and CDR2: KGHDR and SFDVKD. The CDR3 loop spans 16 amino acids. Trimming cost V 5 bases and J 3 bases, with 17 bases left between them. The gene calls are TRBV24-1 and TRBJ2-3; a possible D gene is TRBD2 (6 bases). The clonotype was recovered from a man between 45 and 60 years old who received an inactivated influenza vaccine. The sample here was PBMCs from blood, taken 35 to 45 days after vaccination. The CDR3 here is CATSVPDYEDTDTQYF. CDR3 DNA: TGTGCCACCAGTGTTCCGGACTATGAAGATACAGATACGCAGTATTTT.